The next 12 T cell receptor beta chains were all read from a single sample in a study of response to subunit inactivated influenza vaccine. In TCRdb, the RT-PCR reads were re-called with MiXCR into one record per CDR3 protein. The sample records 450,000 to 600,000 distinct CDR3 sequences, 16% being singletons. This sample comprised CD4+ T cells sorted from PBMCs, obtained 23 months after vaccination. The source of these receptors is a man aged 45 to 75 who received an inactivated influenza vaccine.

V usage is TRBV7-6 and J usage is TRBJ2-1; 12 bases line up with TRBD2. The CDR3 is 15 residues long. Germline CDR1 reads SGHVS; CDR2 reads FNYEAQ. Trimming cost V 2 bases and J 9 bases; bases outside gene matches: 5. The CDR3 loop reads CASSLTSGRTGEQFF. CDR3 nucleotides: TGTGCCAGCAGCTTAACTAGCGGGAGGACAGGTGAGCAGTTCTTC. Looking up the rest from reference TRBV7-6 and TRBJ2-1 gives the full variable domain: GAGVSQSPRYKVTKRGQDVALRCDPISGHVSLYWYRQALGQGPEFLTYFNYEAQQDKSGLPNDRFSAERPEGSISTLTIQRTEQRDSAMYRCASSLTSGRTGEQFFGPGTRLTVL.

V gene TRBV4-2 combines with J gene TRBJ2-3; the match to TRBD2 covers 8 bases. V gave up 5 bases and J gave up 5 bases; unmatched junction bases: 6. The CDR3 is 14 amino acids. CDR1 and CDR2 from the germline V gene are LGHNA and YNFKEQ. The CDR3 DNA is TGTGCCAGCAGCAGGCGGGGGGAAATAGATACGCAGTATTTT. It yields the protein CASSRRGEIDTQYF.

Only a few counts were recorded for this clonotype. V and J are TRBV29-1 and TRBJ2-1; 8 nucleotides line up with TRBD2. This CDR3 has 14 amino acids. V shed 5 bases, J shed 9 bases, and the junction held 12 bases outside the gene matches. From germline, CDR1 is SQVTM and CDR2 ANQGSEA. This chain's CDR3 is CSVTGGSGRGEQFF. Written as DNA, the CDR3 is TGCAGCGTTACGGGTGGGAGCGGGAGAGGTGAGCAGTTCTTC.

The table lists this clonotype with a few counts. The V gene is TRBV18, the J gene TRBJ2-2; D may be TRBD1 or TRBD2 (5 bases each). The CDR3 length is 16 residues. CDR1 is KGHSH, CDR2 LQKENI, per germline. V was cut by 2 bases and J by 5 bases, with 15 bases left in between. CDR3 in amino acids: CASSPTSGARTGELFF. The CDR3 DNA reads as TGTGCCAGCTCACCAACCTCCGGGGCGAGAACCGGGGAGCTGTTTTTT.

V and J are TRBV20-1 and TRBJ2-7; D uncertain. There are 13 residues in the CDR3. The germline gives CDR1 DFQATT, CDR2 SNEGSKA (reference sequence). The ends were cut back, 0 bases at V and 5 bases at J, with 11 bases in the middle. DNA of the CDR3: TGCAGTGCTAGAGAGGCGAGCGTCGACGAGCAGTACTTC. Residues: CSAREASVDEQYF.

The rearrangement joins TRBV7-3 to TRBJ2-3, with D perhaps TRBD2 (6 bases). The V gene lost 5 bases and the J gene lost 4 bases, with 19 bases spanning the gap. There are 16 residues in the CDR3. Per germline, CDR1 SGHTA and CDR2 FQGTGA. This CDR3 reads CASSGGPGDGPDTQYF. The CDR3 nucleotides read TGTGCCAGCAGCGGCGGGCCGGGAGATGGCCCAGATACGCAGTATTTT. The entire variable domain, with the rest obtained from reference TRBV7-3 and TRBJ2-3, is as follows: GAGVSQTPSNKVTEKGKYVELRCDPISGHTALYWYRQSLGQGPEFLIYFQGTGAADDSGLPNDRFFAVRPEGSVSTLKIQRTERGDSAVYLCASSGGPGDGPDTQYFGPGTRLTVL.

This clonotype has at least ten counts. The chain links TRBV4-1 to TRBJ1-1; possibly TRBD1 for D (5 bases). Between the trimmed V and J ends, which lost 2 bases and 4 bases, there was a span of 14 bases. CDR3 length: 15 residues. Germline V gene lookup returns CDR1 MGHRA and CDR2 YSYEKL. CDR3 DNA sequence: TGCGCCAGCAGCCAAAACAACTGGGGACTCACTGAAGCTTTCTTT. Translated, it gives CASSQNNWGLTEAFF.

This clonotype came up a few times. The chain recombines TRBV10-2 with TRBJ2-3; D gene ambiguous. Germline V gene sequence: CDR1 WSHSY, CDR2 SAAADI. This CDR3 comprises 13 residues. V shed 6 bases and J shed 0 bases, with 7 bases lying between them. The CDR3 DNA follows: TGCGCCAGCAGACACATTAGCACAGATACGCAGTATTTT. This encodes CASRHISTDTQYF.

Ten or more counts support this clonotype. J is TRBJ2-5 and V is TRBV27; D gene ambiguous. The CDR3 loop spans 13 amino acids. The V gene's germline CDR1 is MNHEY and CDR2 SMNVEV (reference sequence). V was shortened by 6 bases and J by 5 bases, with 13 bases between the two germline ends. The CDR3 DNA reads as TGTGCCAGCAGCTTGTTTGGTGGGGAGACCCAGTACTTC. It codes for CASSLFGGETQYF.

V is TRBV6-5 and J is TRBJ2-7; a weak D match, TRBD1 (6 bases). V shed 3 bases and J shed 2 bases, with 20 bases lying between them. Germline V CDR1 and CDR2: MNHEY, SVGAGI. The CDR3 totals 17 residues. The CDR3 DNA is TGTGCCAGCAGTTATGGGTTTGACACCCAGGGGCCCTACGAGCAGTACTTC. It encodes CASSYGFDTQGPYEQYF.

V and J are TRBV6-1 and TRBJ1-5, with a tentative D call TRBD1 (6 bases). The germline gives CDR1 MNHNS, CDR2 SASEGT. The CDR3 sequence is 14 residues long. Trimming pared 8 bases from V and 3 bases from J, leaving 14 bases between. This CDR3 reads CASDFDRNNQPQHF. CDR3 coding DNA: TGTGCCAGCGACTTCGACAGGAACAATCAGCCCCAGCATTTT.

The chain joins TRBV6-1 to TRBJ2-7; D perhaps matches TRBD2 (6 bases). The CDR3 totals 13 residues. The V gene's germline CDR1 is MNHNS and CDR2 SASEGT. The germline V and J ends were trimmed by 8 bases and 4 bases, with 15 bases remaining between them. This CDR3 reads CASGGGMSYEQYF. CDR3 DNA sequence: TGTGCCAGCGGTGGGGGGATGTCGTACGAGCAGTACTTC.